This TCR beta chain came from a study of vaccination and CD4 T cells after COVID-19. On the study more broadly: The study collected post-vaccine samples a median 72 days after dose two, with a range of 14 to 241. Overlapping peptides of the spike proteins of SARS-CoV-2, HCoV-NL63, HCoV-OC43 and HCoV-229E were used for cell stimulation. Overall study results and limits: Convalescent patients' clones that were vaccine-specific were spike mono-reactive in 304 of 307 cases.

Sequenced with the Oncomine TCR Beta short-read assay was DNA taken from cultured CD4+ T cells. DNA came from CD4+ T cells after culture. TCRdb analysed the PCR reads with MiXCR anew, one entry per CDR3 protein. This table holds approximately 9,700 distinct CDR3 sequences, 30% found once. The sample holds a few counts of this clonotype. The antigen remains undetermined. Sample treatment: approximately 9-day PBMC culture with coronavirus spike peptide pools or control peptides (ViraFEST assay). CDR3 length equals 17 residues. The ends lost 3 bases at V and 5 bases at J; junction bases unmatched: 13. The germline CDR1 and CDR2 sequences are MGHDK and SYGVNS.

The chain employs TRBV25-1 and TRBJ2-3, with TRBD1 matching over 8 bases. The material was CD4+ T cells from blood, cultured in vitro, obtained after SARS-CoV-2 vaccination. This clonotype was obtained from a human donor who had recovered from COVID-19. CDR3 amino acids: CASSDPIQGAPGDTQYF. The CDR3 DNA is TGTGCCAGCAGTGATCCCATCCAGGGGGCGCCTGGAGATACGCAGTATTTT.